This TCR beta chain was sequenced in a study of immune evolution from preneoplasia to lung adenocarcinoma. Study-wide points: Normal lung had highest clonality; later lesions appeared denser, more diverse. Highest clonality occurred in KRAS-mutant, not EGFR-mutant or double wild-type, nodules.

Comment on this clone: Its target is not known.

Trimming stripped 1 base from V and 6 bases from J, with 15 bases between. Germline CDR1 is SGHAT and CDR2 is FQDESV (reference sequence). The CDR3 length is 15 residues. The method was immunoSEQ multiplex PCR; TCRdb's version includes in-frame clones alone and lacks a portion of them. This table has around 21,000 clones, roughly 80% appearing once. The specimen was FFPE invasive lung adenocarcinoma tissue. The chain combines TRBV11-1 with TRBJ2-5, with D possibly TRBD1 on 6 matching bases. The sequence was obtained from a person aged 60 to 70 with lung adenocarcinoma. The CDR3 region has the DNA TGTGCCAGCAGCTTAGGGGGGCAGGCTGGGAAGACCCAGTACTTC. It is translated as CASSLGGQAGKTQYF.